This TCR beta chain is from a study of blood T cell repertoires in COVID-19. Study summary: Samples representing acute and convalescent COVID-19 were sourced from the United States, Italy and Spain. From T cells, B-cell-depleted T cells, or PBMCs came the material, which was cDNA or gDNA.

The CDR3 consists of 15 residues. Germline CDR1 and CDR2: MNHEY and SVGAGI. Trimming removed 4 bases from V and 1 base from J; junction bases left unmatched: 6. Study processing details: Reference gene primers were amplified, and this amplification served to estimate nucleated cell counts. Repertoires were generated with immunoSEQ multiplex PCR, while TCRdb's copy carries only in-frame clones and drops some. V and J calls and clone size follow that table, whereas D and trimming were derived from the DNA. Among about 170,000 clones, about four fifths were seen once, and the ten largest hold roughly 19%.

J is TRBJ1-1 and V is TRBV6-5, with 7 nucleotides matching TRBD1. The clonotype was recovered from a woman aged 70 to 79 who had recovered from COVID-19. Sequencing input: peripheral blood. In nucleotides, the CDR3 is TGTGCCAGCAGTTTCGCCGGGACAGAGAACACTGAAGCTTTCTTT. Translated: CASSFAGTENTEAFF.